This T cell receptor beta chain appears in the sequencing data of a study of T-cell memory formation after mild COVID-19 (dated by TCRdb to the early 2020s). About the study as a whole: TCR sequence clusters from the two donors were largely donor specific. The cohort comprised two young, previously healthy adult volunteers, one female and one male. In a couple of donors, T-cell clones that expanded and contracted after mild COVID-19 were tracked by sequencing TCRalpha and TCRbeta repertoires over time.

TCRdb lists the instrument as Illumina NovaSeq 6000. TCRalpha and TCRbeta cDNA libraries were built by 5'RACE with constant-segment primers, adding sample barcodes and unique molecular identifiers. Trizol reagent was used to extract RNA from every sample. The libraries were amplified in two PCR steps, and the second step added a second sample barcode and Illumina TruSeq adapters. The libraries were sequenced on an Illumina NovaSeq using 2 x 150 bp paired-end reads. The authors' pipeline ran thus. The reads were demultiplexed and collapsed into UMI-guided consensus sequences using migec v1.2.7. Using mixcr v2.1.11, UMI consensuses were aligned to TRA and TRB V and J templates and then assembled into clonotypes. Expanded or contracted clonotypes were those called significant by both edgeR and NoisET, with noise models trained on biological replicates. For edgeR calls, a false discovery rate-adjusted p below 0.01 and a log2 fold-change threshold of 1 were applied. PCA with hierarchical clustering of max-normalized trajectories of the 1000 most abundant clonotypes was used as exploratory dynamics analysis. Separately sequenced CD4+ and CD8+ repertoires were used to assign the CD4 or CD8 phenotype of responding clones. TCRdb applied fastp at Q25 and MiXCR to the public reads, then kept only in-frame beta chains. Under each unique CDR3 protein, matching rows form one entry showing the most common genes and DNA. What appears here as the V and J calls and clone size reflects TCRdb's work, not the paper's. The sample table lists about 170,000 distinct CDR3 sequences, over 10% of them with a count of one. 2.5% to 3.5% of the sample is held by the ten biggest clonotypes.

Ficoll-Paque density gradient centrifugation was the method used to isolate PBMCs. Study-level results and caveats: SARS-CoV-2 specificity of the second-wave clones peaking on day 37 was not confirmed. Only a couple of mild cases were covered by the study, and larger cohorts that include severe cases with pre-infection samples were considered necessary. Some responding clones were detected in pre-infection memory, which suggested that pre-existing cross-reactive memory T cells had joined the SARS-CoV-2 response. Contracting CD4+ clones turned up mainly in the CM and EM memory subsets, whereas EMRA was where CD8+ clones were enriched. Balanced CD4/CD8 phenotypes were observed for clones contracting from day 15 to 85, whereas a bias towards CD4+ was observed for a second wave of clones expanding from day 15 to 37.

A word on this clonotype: The antigen it recognizes is unknown. The input lacks base qualities; no much larger clone sits a single base away.

This receptor was obtained from a man younger than 35 who had mild COVID-19 (a few samples of this study predate the infection). The sample titles of this study are shuffled in the database, so cell type and time point are left out; the donor was told from shared clones. The sample consisted of PBMCs or a T cell subset sorted from them (not recorded which).

For the CDR3, the sequence is CASSPGDGALTDTQYF. The nucleotide sequence is given as TGCGCCAGCAGCCCCGGCGATGGGGCCCTCACAGATACGCAGTATTTT. The rearranged segments are TRBV5-1 and TRBJ2-3, with TRBD1 perhaps the D gene, on 5 matching bases. V is cut by 4 bases and J by 2 bases, and the space between the germline ends is 17 bases. Counted from cysteine to phenylalanine, this CDR3 has 16 amino acids. Of the read, only the CDR3 DNA is kept; its 48 bases are in frame from base 1. In the germline V gene, CDR1 corresponds to SGHRS and CDR2 to YFSETQ.